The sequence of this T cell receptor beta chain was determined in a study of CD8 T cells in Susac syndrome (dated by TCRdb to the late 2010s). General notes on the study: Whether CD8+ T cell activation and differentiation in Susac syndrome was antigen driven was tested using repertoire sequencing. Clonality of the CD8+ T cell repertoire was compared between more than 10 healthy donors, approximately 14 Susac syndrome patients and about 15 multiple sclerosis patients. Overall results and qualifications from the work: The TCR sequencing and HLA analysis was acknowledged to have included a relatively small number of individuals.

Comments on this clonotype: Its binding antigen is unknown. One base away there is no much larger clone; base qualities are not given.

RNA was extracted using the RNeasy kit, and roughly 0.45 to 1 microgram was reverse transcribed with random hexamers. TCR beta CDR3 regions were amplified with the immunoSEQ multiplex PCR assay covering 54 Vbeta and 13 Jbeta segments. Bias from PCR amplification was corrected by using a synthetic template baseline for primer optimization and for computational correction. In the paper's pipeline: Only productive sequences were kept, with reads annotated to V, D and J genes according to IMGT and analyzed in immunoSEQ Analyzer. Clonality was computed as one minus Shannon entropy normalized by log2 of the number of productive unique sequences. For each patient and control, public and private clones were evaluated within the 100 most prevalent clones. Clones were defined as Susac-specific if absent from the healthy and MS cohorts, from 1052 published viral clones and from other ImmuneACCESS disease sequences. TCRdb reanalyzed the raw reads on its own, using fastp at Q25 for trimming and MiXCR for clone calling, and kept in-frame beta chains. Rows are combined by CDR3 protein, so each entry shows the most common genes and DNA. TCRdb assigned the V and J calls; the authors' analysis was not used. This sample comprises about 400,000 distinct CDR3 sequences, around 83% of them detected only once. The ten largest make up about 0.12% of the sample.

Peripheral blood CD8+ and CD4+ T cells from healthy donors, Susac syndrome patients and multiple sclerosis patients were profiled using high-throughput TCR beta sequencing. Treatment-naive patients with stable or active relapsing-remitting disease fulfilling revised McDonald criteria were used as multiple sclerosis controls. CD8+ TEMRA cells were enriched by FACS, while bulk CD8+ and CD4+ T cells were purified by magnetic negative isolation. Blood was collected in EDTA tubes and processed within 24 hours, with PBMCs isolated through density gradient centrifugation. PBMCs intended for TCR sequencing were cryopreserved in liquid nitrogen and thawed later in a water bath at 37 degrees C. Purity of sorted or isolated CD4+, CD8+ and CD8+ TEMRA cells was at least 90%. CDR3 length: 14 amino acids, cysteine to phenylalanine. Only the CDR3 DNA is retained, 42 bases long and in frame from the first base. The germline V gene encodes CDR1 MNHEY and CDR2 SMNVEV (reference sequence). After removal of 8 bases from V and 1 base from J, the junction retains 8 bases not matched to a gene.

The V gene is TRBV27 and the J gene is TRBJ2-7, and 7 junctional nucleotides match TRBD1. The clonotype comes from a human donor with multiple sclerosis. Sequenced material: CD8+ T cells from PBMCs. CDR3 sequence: CASGYRGLSYEQYF. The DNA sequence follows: TGTGCCAGCGGATACAGGGGTTTGTCCTACGAGCAGTACTTC.